Sequencing of this T cell receptor (beta chain) was carried out in a study of cytomegalovirus exposure and HLA in healthy donors. The V end was cut by 2 bases, the J end by 4 bases, with 15 bases between. The CDR3 extends over 16 amino acids. Germline-derived CDR1 and CDR2 are ENHRY and SYGVKD. PCR amplification relied on 60 Vbeta primers (plus 13 Jbeta primers). Assay used: immunoSEQ multiplex PCR; TCRdb lists only in-frame clones, some missing. The data show some 190,000 clones, with around nine tenths seen just once and roughly 1.8% held by the top ten. The TCR comes from a woman aged 18-30 years in good health and CMV-seronegative. This rearrangement joins TRBV10-3 to TRBJ1-3; D not resolved. Sequencing was carried out using PBMCs. The CDR3 coding sequence is TGTGCCATCAGTGAGACCAGGAGAAGGGAGGGAAACACCATATATTTT. This codes for CAISETRRREGNTIYF.